This T cell receptor beta chain was recovered during a study of blood T cell repertoires in COVID-19. Study information: Sites in the United States, Italy and Spain provided acute and convalescent COVID-19 samples. Sources were T cells, B-cell-depleted T cells, or PBMCs; the material itself was cDNA or gDNA.

CDR3 length: 14 residues. Germline CDR1 reads SGHNT; CDR2 reads YENEEA. The junction had 6 bases not matched to a gene; V was cut back by 5 bases and J by 5 bases. The authors' processing: By means of reference gene primer amplification, nucleated cell counts were estimated. Sequenced by immunoSEQ multiplex PCR; TCRdb stores in-frame clones only, minus some. V and J calls and clone size come straight from that table; D and trimming were deduced from the DNA. Altogether approximately 88,000 clones are present, around 90% being singletons, with the ten largest covering over 12%. The receptor was isolated from a male donor with acute or convalescent COVID-19. The rearrangement joins TRBV11-3 to TRBJ2-5, with TRBD1 matching over 9 bases. The source material was peripheral blood. CDR3: CASSPGQGRETQYF. CDR3 nucleotides: TGTGCCAGCAGCCCCGGACAGGGGCGGGAGACCCAGTACTTC. Based on the CDR3 plus reference TRBV11-3 and TRBJ2-5, the full variable domain is EAGVVQSPRYKIIEKKQPVAFWCNPISGHNTLYWYLQNLGQGPELLIRYENEEAVDDSQLPKDRFSAERLKGVDSTLKIQPAELGDSAVYLCASSPGQGRETQYFGPGTRLLVL.